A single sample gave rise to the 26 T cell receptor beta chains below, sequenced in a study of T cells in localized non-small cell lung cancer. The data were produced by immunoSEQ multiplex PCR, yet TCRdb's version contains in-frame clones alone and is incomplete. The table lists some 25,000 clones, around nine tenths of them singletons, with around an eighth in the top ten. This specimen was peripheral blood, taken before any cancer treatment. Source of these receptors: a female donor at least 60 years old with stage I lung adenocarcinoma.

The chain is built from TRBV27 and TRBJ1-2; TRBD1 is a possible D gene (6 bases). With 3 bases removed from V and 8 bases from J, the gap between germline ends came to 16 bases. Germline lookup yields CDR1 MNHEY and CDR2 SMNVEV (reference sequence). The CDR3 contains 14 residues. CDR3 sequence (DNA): TGTGCCAGCAGTTTGTGGTCGGGGGCAGAAGGCTACACCTTC. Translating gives CASSLWSGAEGYTF.

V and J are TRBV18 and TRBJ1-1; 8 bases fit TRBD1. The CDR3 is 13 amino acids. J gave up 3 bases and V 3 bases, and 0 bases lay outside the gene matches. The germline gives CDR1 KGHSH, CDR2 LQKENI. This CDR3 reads CASSPGQDTEAFF. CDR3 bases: TGTGCCAGCTCACCGGGACAGGACACTGAAGCTTTCTTT.

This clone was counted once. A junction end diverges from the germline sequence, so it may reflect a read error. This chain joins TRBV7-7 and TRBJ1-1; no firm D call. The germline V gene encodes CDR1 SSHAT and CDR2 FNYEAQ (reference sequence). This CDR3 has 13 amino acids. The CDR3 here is CASSYTLNTEAFF. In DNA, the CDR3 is TGTGCTAGCAGCTATACATTGAACACTGAAGCTTTCTTT.

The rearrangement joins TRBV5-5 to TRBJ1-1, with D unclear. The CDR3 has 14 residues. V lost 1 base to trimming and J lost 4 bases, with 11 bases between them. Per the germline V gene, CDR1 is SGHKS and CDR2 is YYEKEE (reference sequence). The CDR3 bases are TGTGCCAGCAGCTTGTCTTTCCGTGGCACTGAAGCTTTCTTT. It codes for CASSLSFRGTEAFF.

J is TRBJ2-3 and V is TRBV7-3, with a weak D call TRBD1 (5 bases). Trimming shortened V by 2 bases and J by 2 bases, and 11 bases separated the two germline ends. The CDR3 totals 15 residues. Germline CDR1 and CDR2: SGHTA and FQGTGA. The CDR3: CASSLDSSVTDTQYF. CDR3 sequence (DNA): TGTGCCAGCAGCTTAGACAGTTCGGTCACAGATACGCAGTATTTT.

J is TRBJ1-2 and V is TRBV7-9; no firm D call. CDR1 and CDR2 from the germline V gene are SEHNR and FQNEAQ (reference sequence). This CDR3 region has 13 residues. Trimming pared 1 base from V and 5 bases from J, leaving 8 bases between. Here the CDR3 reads CASSLGLQYGYTF. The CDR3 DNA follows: TGTGCCAGCAGCTTAGGCCTGCAGTATGGCTACACCTTC.

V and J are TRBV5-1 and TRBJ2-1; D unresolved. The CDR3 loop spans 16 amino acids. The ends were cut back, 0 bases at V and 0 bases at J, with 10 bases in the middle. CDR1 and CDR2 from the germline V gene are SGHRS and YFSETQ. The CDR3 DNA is TGCGCCAGCAGCTTGGTGGGCACCACCTCCTACAATGAGCAGTTCTTC. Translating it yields CASSLVGTTSYNEQFF. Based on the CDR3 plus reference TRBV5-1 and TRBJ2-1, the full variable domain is KAGVTQTPRYLIKTRGQQVTLSCSPISGHRSVSWYQQTPGQGLQFLFEYFSETQRNKGNFPGRFSGRQFSNSRSEMNVSTLELGDSALYLCASSLVGTTSYNEQFFGPGTRLTVL.

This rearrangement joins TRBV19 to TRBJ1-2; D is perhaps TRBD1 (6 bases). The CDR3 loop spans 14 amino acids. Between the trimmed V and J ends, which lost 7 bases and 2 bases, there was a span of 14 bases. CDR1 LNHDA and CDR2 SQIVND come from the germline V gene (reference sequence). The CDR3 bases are TGTGCCAGTACCGACCGGGGGCGCAACTATGGCTACACCTTC. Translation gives CASTDRGRNYGYTF.

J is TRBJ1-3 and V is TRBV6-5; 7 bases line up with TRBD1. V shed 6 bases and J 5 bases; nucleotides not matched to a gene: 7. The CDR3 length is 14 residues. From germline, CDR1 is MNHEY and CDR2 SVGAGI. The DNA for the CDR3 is TGTGCCAGCAGCTCCTCAGGGGGAAGAAACACCATATATTTT. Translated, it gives CASSSSGGRNTIYF.

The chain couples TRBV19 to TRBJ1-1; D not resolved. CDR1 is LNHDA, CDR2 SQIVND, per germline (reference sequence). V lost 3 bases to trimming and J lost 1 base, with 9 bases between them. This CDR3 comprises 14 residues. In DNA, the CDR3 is TGTGCCAGTAGTATGGTGTTAGCGAACACTGAAGCTTTCTTT. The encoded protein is CASSMVLANTEAFF.

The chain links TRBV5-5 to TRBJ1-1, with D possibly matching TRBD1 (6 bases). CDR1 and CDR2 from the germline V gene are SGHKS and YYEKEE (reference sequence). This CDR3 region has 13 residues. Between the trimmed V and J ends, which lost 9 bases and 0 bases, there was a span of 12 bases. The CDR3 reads CANADRMNTEAFF. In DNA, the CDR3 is TGTGCCAACGCAGACAGGATGAACACTGAAGCTTTCTTT.

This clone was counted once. The chain's CDR3 is CASSFSGSKNIQYF. Here the CDR3 DNA reads TGTGCCAGCAGCTTTTCAGGGTCCAAAAACATTCAGTACTTC. This rearrangement joins TRBV5-4 to TRBJ2-4; tentatively, D is TRBD1 (5 bases). CDR1 and CDR2 from the germline V gene are SGHNT and YYREEE (reference sequence). The ends were cut back, 2 bases at V and 2 bases at J, with 8 bases in the middle. The CDR3 contains 14 residues. The full variable domain, completed using reference TRBV5-4 and TRBJ2-4, is ETGVTQSPTHLIKTRGQQVTLRCSSQSGHNTVSWYQQALGQGPQFIFQYYREEENGRGNFPPRFSGLQFPNYSSELNVNALELDDSALYLCASSFSGSKNIQYFGAGTRLSVL.

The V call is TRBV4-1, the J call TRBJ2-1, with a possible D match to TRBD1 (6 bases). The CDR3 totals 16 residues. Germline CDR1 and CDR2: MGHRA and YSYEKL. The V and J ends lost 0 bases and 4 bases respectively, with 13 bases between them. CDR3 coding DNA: TGCGCCAGCAGCCAAGAAGGGCAGGGGACATACAATGAGCAGTTCTTC. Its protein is CASSQEGQGTYNEQFF.

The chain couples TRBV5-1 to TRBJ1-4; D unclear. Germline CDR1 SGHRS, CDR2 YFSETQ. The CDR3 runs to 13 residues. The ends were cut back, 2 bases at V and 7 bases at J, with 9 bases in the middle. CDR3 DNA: TGCGCCAGCAGCTTCGGGGTCTTTGAAAAACTGTTTTTT. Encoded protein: CASSFGVFEKLFF.

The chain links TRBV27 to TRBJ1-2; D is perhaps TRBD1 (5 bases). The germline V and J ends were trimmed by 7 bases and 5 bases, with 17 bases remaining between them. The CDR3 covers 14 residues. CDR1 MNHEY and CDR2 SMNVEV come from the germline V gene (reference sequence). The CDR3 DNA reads TGTGCCAGCAAGGGGACTCTTAAGGATTATGGCTACACCTTC. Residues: CASKGTLKDYGYTF.

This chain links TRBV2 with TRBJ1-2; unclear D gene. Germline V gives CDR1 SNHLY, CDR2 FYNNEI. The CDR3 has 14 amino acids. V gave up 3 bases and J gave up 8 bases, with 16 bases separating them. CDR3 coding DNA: TGTGCCAGCAGTGACTACGGGGTTTTAAGCGGCTACACCTTC. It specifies CASSDYGVLSGYTF.

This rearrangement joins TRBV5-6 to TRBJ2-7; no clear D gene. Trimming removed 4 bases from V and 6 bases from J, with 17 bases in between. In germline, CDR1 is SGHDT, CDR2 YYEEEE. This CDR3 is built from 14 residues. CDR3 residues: CASSPVGSRSEQYF. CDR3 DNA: TGTGCCAGCAGCCCTGTTGGGTCCCGCAGCGAGCAGTACTTC.

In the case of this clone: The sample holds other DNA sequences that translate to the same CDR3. CDR3 region: CAWSVSGGNEQFF. In DNA, the CDR3 is TGTGCCTGGAGTGTATCGGGAGGGAATGAGCAGTTCTTC. The chain combines TRBV30 with TRBJ2-1, with 8 bases aligning to TRBD2. In germline, CDR1 is GTSNPN, CDR2 SVGIG (reference sequence). This CDR3 is built from 13 residues. Trimming removed 0 bases from V and 7 bases from J; junction bases left unmatched: 2.

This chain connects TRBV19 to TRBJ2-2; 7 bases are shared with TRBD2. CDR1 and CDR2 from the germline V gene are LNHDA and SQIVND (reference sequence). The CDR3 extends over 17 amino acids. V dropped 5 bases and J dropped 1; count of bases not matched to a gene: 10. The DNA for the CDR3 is TGTGCCAGTAGTCCTATCGGGAGGAACATGAACACCGGGGAGCTGTTTTTT. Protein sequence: CASSPIGRNMNTGELFF.

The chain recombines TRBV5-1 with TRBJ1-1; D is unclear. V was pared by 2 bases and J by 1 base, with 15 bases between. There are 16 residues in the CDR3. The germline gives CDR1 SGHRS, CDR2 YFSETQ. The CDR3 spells CASSLMWPLGNTEAFF. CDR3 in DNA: TGCGCCAGCAGCTTAATGTGGCCCCTCGGGAACACTGAAGCTTTCTTT.

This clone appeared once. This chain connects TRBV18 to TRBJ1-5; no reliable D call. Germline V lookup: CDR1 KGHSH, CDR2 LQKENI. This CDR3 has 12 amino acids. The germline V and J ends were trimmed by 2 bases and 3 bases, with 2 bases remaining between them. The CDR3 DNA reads TGTGCCAGCTCACCAGCCAATCAGCCCCAGCATTTT. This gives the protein CASSPANQPQHF.

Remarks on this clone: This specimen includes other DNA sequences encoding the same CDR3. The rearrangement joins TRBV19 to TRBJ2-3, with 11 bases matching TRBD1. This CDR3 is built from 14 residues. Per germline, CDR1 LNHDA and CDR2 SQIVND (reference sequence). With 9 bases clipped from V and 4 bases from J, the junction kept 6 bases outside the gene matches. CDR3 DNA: TGTGCCAGCCGCCGGACAGGGGGCGCAGATACGCAGTATTTT. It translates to CASRRTGGADTQYF.

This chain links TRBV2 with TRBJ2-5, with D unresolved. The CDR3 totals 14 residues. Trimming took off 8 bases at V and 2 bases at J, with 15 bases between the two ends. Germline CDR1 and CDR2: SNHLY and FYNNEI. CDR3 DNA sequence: TGTGCCAGCGTCCCGTCCGGATTTCAAGAGACCCAGTACTTC. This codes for CASVPSGFQETQYF.

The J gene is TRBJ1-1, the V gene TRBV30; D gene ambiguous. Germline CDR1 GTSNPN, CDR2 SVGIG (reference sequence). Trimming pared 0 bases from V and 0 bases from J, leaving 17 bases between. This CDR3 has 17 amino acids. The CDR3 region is CAWSVQRVSQLNTEAFF. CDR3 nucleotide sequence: TGTGCCTGGAGTGTACAACGTGTGAGCCAACTGAACACTGAAGCTTTCTTT.

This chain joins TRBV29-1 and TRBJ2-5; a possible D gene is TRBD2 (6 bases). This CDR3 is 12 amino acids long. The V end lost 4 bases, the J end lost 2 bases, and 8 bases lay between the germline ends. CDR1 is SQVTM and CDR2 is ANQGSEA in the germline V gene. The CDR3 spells CSVGLDQETQYF. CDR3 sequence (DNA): TGCAGCGTTGGACTAGATCAAGAGACCCAGTACTTC.

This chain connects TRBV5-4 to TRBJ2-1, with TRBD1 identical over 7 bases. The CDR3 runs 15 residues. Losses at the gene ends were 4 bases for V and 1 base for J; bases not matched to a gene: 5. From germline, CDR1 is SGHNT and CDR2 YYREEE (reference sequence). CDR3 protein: CASSDGQASYNEQFF. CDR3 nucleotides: TGTGCCAGCAGCGACGGACAGGCGTCCTACAATGAGCAGTTCTTC.